This T cell receptor beta chain was captured by sequencing in a study of control samples from healthy donors and cancer patients. The CDR3 covers 13 residues. Germline V gene data show CDR1 as MNHEY and CDR2 as SMNVEV (reference sequence). Trimming cost V 8 bases and J 4 bases, with 12 bases left between them. Using immunoSEQ multiplex PCR, the repertoire was profiled, and TCRdb retains in-frame clones only, with some absent. Found here are about 100,000 clones, more than 75% of them singletons; the top ten hold under 20%. The chain employs TRBV27 and TRBJ2-1, with D unclear. The origin of this receptor is a woman between 45 and 65 years old in good health. The sequenced material came from blood. CDR3 loop: CASATGVYNEQFF. CDR3 nucleotide sequence: TGTGCCAGCGCTACGGGCGTGTACAATGAGCAGTTCTTC.